The 30 T cell receptor beta chains given below trace back to one sample, sequenced in a study of blood T cell repertoires in COVID-19. Method: immunoSEQ multiplex PCR; TCRdb's copy keeps in-frame clones and lacks some. The sample lists about 180,000 clones, 88% occurring once. Material for sequencing was peripheral blood. These receptors all come from a woman between 25 and 40 years old with acute or convalescent COVID-19.

This clone was observed a few times. The chain has TRBV28 and TRBJ1-6, with TRBD1 identical over 11 bases. Losses at the gene ends were 4 bases for V and 2 bases for J; bases not matched to a gene: 7. The CDR3 runs to 18 residues. Germline V gene data show CDR1 as MDHEN and CDR2 as SYDVKM. The CDR3 DNA is TGTGCCAGCAGTTGGGGACAGGGGGGCGTCCCCTATAATTCACCCCTCCACTTT. It is translated as CASSWGQGGVPYNSPLHF.

The DNA of the CDR3 is TGTGCCAGTAGTAGTACAGGGCAGCAGCCCCAGCATTTT. Amino acids: CASSSTGQQPQHF. The gene calls are TRBV19 and TRBJ1-5; TRBD1 is a possible D gene (6 bases). Germline V gene data show CDR1 as LNHDA and CDR2 as SQIVND (reference sequence). V lost 4 bases and J 7 bases, leaving 11 bases between the germline ends. This CDR3 spans 13 amino acids.

Of note for this clone: Sequence at one end of the junction differs from germline and may be a read error. The CDR3 DNA follows: TGTATCATGTCGGGCGAGCAGTACTTC. Translation gives CIMSGEQYF. The rearrangement links TRBV20-1 to TRBJ2-7; D call uncertain. Germline V gene sequence: CDR1 DFQATT, CDR2 SNEGSKA (reference sequence). The CDR3 covers 9 residues.

The V gene is TRBV7-9, the J gene TRBJ2-7, with TRBD1 matching 11 bases. Unmatched junction bases numbered 8, after V lost 10 bases and J lost 3 bases. The CDR3 runs 14 residues. Germline values: CDR1 SEHNR, CDR2 FQNEAQ (reference sequence). CDR3 residues: CAIVSGTGGYEQYF. In DNA form, the CDR3 reads TGTGCCATAGTCTCCGGGACAGGGGGCTACGAGCAGTACTTC.

J is TRBJ1-1 and V is TRBV2, with no clear D. Trimming cost V 8 bases and J 4 bases, with 20 bases left between them. This CDR3 has 15 residues. In germline, CDR1 is SNHLY, CDR2 FYNNEI. CDR3 loop: CASSLRQVEGTEAFF. The CDR3 DNA follows: TGTGCCAGCTCCCTAAGGCAGGTCGAGGGCACTGAAGCTTTCTTT.

The genes are TRBV21-1 and TRBJ1-2; no DNA check was done on the table's D call, TRBD1. TRBV21-1 is given as a pseudogene. The CDR3 has 17 amino acids. The CDR3 DNA follows: TGTGCCAGCAGCAATATCAAGGACAGGGCCATCGGGGATGGCTACACCTTC. It is translated as CASSNIKDRAIGDGYTF.

CDR3 coding DNA: TGTGCCAGCAGCTCTAGCGGGAGTGACACCGGGGAGCTGTTTTTT. This sequence encodes CASSSSGSDTGELFF. The chain is built from TRBV11-3 and TRBJ2-2, with 10 positions matching TRBD2. The trim removed 4 bases at V and 3 bases at J, leaving 2 bases unmatched. This CDR3 region has 15 residues. CDR1 and CDR2 (germline): SGHNT, YENEEA.

The chain is built from TRBV5-1 and TRBJ2-7; TRBD1 matches 7 bases. The CDR3 runs 15 residues. V was clipped by 0 bases and J by 0 bases; unmatched bases: 3. In germline, CDR1 is SGHRS, CDR2 YFSETQ. The DNA of the CDR3 is TGCGCCAGCAGCTTGGGGACAGGTATCTCCTACGAGCAGTACTTC. It specifies CASSLGTGISYEQYF.

Regarding this clone: Distinct nucleotide sequences in the sample also encode this CDR3. The chain couples TRBV3-1 (or the pseudogene TRBV3-2) to TRBJ2-6; D is uncertain. Trimming pared 1 base from V and 4 bases from J, leaving 5 bases between. Per the germline V gene, CDR1 is LGHDT and CDR2 is YNNKEL (reference sequence). This CDR3 comprises 14 residues. CDR3 sequence: CASSQGAGANVLTF. The CDR3 nucleotides read TGTGCCAGCAGCCAAGGGGCCGGGGCCAACGTCCTGACTTTC.

This sequence joins TRBV7-2 and TRBJ1-4; possible D gene TRBD1, 5 bases. This CDR3 region has 14 residues. CDR1 and CDR2 (germline): SGHTA, FQGNSA. Trimming left V 2 bases short and J 8 bases short, with 12 bases between. CDR3 sequence (DNA): TGTGCCAGCAGCTTACAGGTTGACAGCGAAAAACTGTTTTTT. It is translated as CASSLQVDSEKLFF.

CDR3 coding DNA: TGTGCCTGGAGCGCTACTCGGACACAGGGGGCAAAAGAGACCCAGTACTTC. Protein sequence: CAWSATRTQGAKETQYF. This chain connects TRBV30 to TRBJ2-5; 9 bases line up with TRBD1. Losses at the gene ends were 3 bases for V and 3 bases for J; bases not matched to a gene: 14. The CDR3 sequence is 17 residues long. Germline assignment: CDR1 GTSNPN and CDR2 SVGIG (reference sequence).

The chain recombines TRBV7-2 with TRBJ2-1; 7 nucleotides line up with TRBD2. Per the germline V gene, CDR1 is SGHTA and CDR2 is FQGNSA. The CDR3 consists of 14 residues. J lost 7 bases, V lost 4 bases, and 7 bases had no gene match. The CDR3 sequence: CASSSTSIANEQFF. The CDR3 coding sequence is TGTGCCAGCAGCTCGACTAGCATCGCGAATGAGCAGTTCTTC.

The table lists this clone with a count of one. The genes are TRBV7-9 and TRBJ2-1; no firm D call. Germline V CDR1 and CDR2: SEHNR, FQNEAQ (reference sequence). Trimming removed 5 bases from V and 1 base from J, with 15 bases in between. CDR3 length: 16 residues. Here the CDR3 reads CASSPPPTGSYNEQFF. The DNA of the CDR3 is TGTGCCAGCAGCCCCCCGCCCACCGGGTCCTACAATGAGCAGTTCTTC.

The gene calls are TRBV2 and TRBJ1-5; 11 bases fit TRBD1. This CDR3 has 14 amino acids. Per germline, CDR1 SNHLY and CDR2 FYNNEI. V dropped 7 bases and J dropped 6; count of bases not matched to a gene: 5. CDR3 loop: CASNPGTGGQPQHF. CDR3 in DNA: TGTGCCAGCAACCCCGGGACAGGGGGTCAGCCCCAGCATTTT.

This chain connects TRBV11-2 to TRBJ2-1; weak D call: TRBD2 (6 bases). Germline CDR1 is SGHAT and CDR2 is FQNNGV. The CDR3 runs 13 residues. V was shortened by 5 bases and J by 9 bases, with 14 bases between the two germline ends. CDR3 sequence (DNA): TGTGCCAGCAGCCCCGCCGGAGGGATTGAGCAGTTCTTC. This encodes CASSPAGGIEQFF.

The chain recombines TRBV5-1 with TRBJ2-3; D is possibly TRBD2 (5 bases). The CDR3 is 13 residues long. Germline CDR1 SGHRS, CDR2 YFSETQ. V gave up 9 bases and J gave up 6 bases, with 17 bases separating them. DNA of the CDR3: TGCGCCACAGGCCTAGGGAGTGATGATACGCAGTATTTT. This codes for CATGLGSDDTQYF.

This clone was seen a few times. CDR3: CASSYPIGNQPQHF. CDR3 bases: TGTGCCAGCAGTTACCCGATAGGCAATCAGCCCCAGCATTTT. V usage is TRBV6-6 and J usage is TRBJ1-5; D gene uncertain. Germline assignment: CDR1 MNHNY and CDR2 SVGAGI (reference sequence). The CDR3 is 14 amino acids. V was pared by 2 bases and J by 2 bases, with 7 bases between.

The V gene is TRBV19, the J gene TRBJ2-1; no definite D call. Trimming left V 3 bases short and J 7 bases short, with 19 bases between. The CDR3 runs 16 residues. Germline V gene lookup returns CDR1 LNHDA and CDR2 SQIVND (reference sequence). The CDR3 spells CASSIRYLERWNEQFF. In DNA form, the CDR3 reads TGTGCCAGTAGTATCCGCTACCTAGAGAGGTGGAATGAGCAGTTCTTC.

V gene TRBV29-1 combines with J gene TRBJ2-7; TRBD2 matches at 10 bases. The CDR3 extends over 14 amino acids. CDR1 is SQVTM, CDR2 ANQGSEA, per germline. With 6 bases clipped from V and 3 bases from J, the junction kept 8 bases outside the gene matches. The CDR3 bases are TGCAGCGTCGTCAAGCGGGAGGGCGGCTACGAGCAGTACTTC. Translated: CSVVKREGGYEQYF.

This chain uses TRBV18 with TRBJ2-1; perhaps TRBD2 as D (6 bases). Germline CDR1 reads KGHSH; CDR2 reads LQKENI. The V gene lost 5 bases and the J gene lost 0 bases, with 8 bases spanning the gap. The length of the CDR3 is 14 residues. The CDR3 loop is CASSRLDSYNEQFF. Written as DNA, the CDR3 is TGTGCCAGCTCAAGACTAGACTCCTACAATGAGCAGTTCTTC.

A note on this clone: The junction and the germline gene differ at one end; a read error may be behind it. The chain combines TRBV5-1 with TRBJ2-1, with TRBD1 identical over 7 bases. The CDR3 is made up of 14 amino acids. Germline CDR1 reads SGHRS; CDR2 reads YFSETQ. CDR3 sequence: CASSLGQGERSLVF. The CDR3 DNA is TGCGCCAGCAGCTTGGGCCAGGGGGAGCGGTCCCTCGTCTTC.

The genes are TRBV6-5 and TRBJ1-1; no definite D call. V was clipped by 7 bases and J by 1 base, with 13 bases between them. Germline CDR1 is MNHEY and CDR2 is SVGAGI. This CDR3 is 14 amino acids long. The chain's CDR3 is CASTQRGANTEAFF. CDR3 coding DNA: TGTGCCAGCACCCAACGAGGAGCGAACACTGAAGCTTTCTTT.

The CDR3: CASSLGPLQGGTQPQHF. The CDR3 region has the DNA TGTGCCAGCAGCTTAGGTCCGCTACAGGGAGGGACTCAGCCCCAGCATTTT. The chain links TRBV5-4 to TRBJ1-5; possible D gene TRBD1, 6 bases. This CDR3 is built from 17 residues. V was trimmed by 2 bases and J by 6 bases, leaving 21 bases between them. Germline V gene lookup returns CDR1 SGHNT and CDR2 YYREEE (reference sequence). The complete variable domain, with remaining parts taken from reference TRBV5-4 and TRBJ1-5, reads ETGVTQSPTHLIKTRGQQVTLRCSSQSGHNTVSWYQQALGQGPQFIFQYYREEENGRGNFPPRFSGLQFPNYSSELNVNALELDDSALYLCASSLGPLQGGTQPQHFGDGTRLSIL.

J is TRBJ1-4 and V is TRBV7-8; D not resolved. Germline lookup yields CDR1 SGHVS and CDR2 FQNEAQ. Trimming removed 3 bases at V and 6 bases at J, with 20 bases between. This CDR3 is built from 17 residues. CDR3: CASSFKAGNYQDEKLFF. CDR3 nucleotides: TGTGCCAGCAGCTTCAAGGCGGGGAACTATCAGGATGAAAAACTGTTTTTT. Using reference TRBV7-8 and TRBJ1-4 for the parts outside the CDR3, the full variable domain is GAGVSQSPRYKVAKRGQDVALRCDPISGHVSLFWYQQALGQGPEFLTYFQNEAQLDKSGLPSDRFFAERPEGSVSTLKIQRTQQEDSAVYLCASSFKAGNYQDEKLFFGSGTQLSVL.

The gene calls are TRBV5-6 and TRBJ2-7; D not resolved. The V end lost 1 base, the J end lost 0 bases, and 8 bases lay between the germline ends. The CDR3 totals 14 residues. CDR1 and CDR2 from the germline V gene are SGHDT and YYEEEE. This CDR3 reads CASSLIRSSYEQYF. CDR3 sequence (DNA): TGTGCCAGCAGCTTGATACGGTCCTCCTACGAGCAGTACTTC.

Comments on this clone: The sample contains more than one DNA sequence encoding this CDR3. The rearrangement joins TRBV5-6 to TRBJ2-1; no definite D call. V lost 3 bases, J lost 4 bases, and 2 bases lay in between. Germline V gene data show CDR1 as SGHDT and CDR2 as YYEEEE. The CDR3 totals 11 residues. CDR3 protein: CASSSYNEQFF. CDR3 in DNA: TGTGCCAGCAGCTCGTACAATGAGCAGTTCTTC.

The chain couples TRBV9 to TRBJ1-5, with TRBD1 as a possible D gene (5 bases). Between the trimmed V and J ends, which lost 4 bases and 5 bases, there was a span of 16 bases. The CDR3 sequence is 15 residues long. Germline-derived CDR1 and CDR2 are SGDLS and YYNGEE. The CDR3, as DNA: TGTGCCAGCAGCCCCAGCGGACGGGGGGATCAGCCCCAGCATTTT. Protein product: CASSPSGRGDQPQHF.

This clone was counted only a few times. The chain carries TRBV27 and TRBJ1-5; 10 nucleotides align to TRBD1. The germline V gene encodes CDR1 MNHEY and CDR2 SMNVEV (reference sequence). The CDR3 spans 18 residues. V trimming: 6 bases; J trimming: 1 base; junction bases outside the gene matches: 12. The CDR3, as DNA: TGTGCCAGCAGGCGGGGGGGGACAGGGGATCTGAGCAATCAGCCCCAGCATTTT. Its translation is CASRRGGTGDLSNQPQHF.

Only one count was recorded for this clone. The V and J genes are TRBV6-5 and TRBJ2-3; D is undetermined. Germline assignment: CDR1 MNHEY and CDR2 SVGAGI. The V end lost 8 bases, the J end lost 2 bases, and 8 bases lay between the germline ends. This CDR3 comprises 12 residues. CDR3 region: CASGQTTDTQYF. The CDR3, as DNA: TGTGCCAGCGGGCAGACCACAGATACGCAGTATTTT.

The gene calls are TRBV5-5 and TRBJ2-6; D is undetermined. The V gene's germline CDR1 is SGHKS and CDR2 YYEKEE (reference sequence). The CDR3 consists of 15 residues. V lost 4 bases, J lost 1 base, and 9 bases lay in between. CDR3 amino acids: CASSGWSSGANVLTF. The CDR3 DNA reads as TGTGCCAGCAGCGGATGGAGTTCTGGGGCCAACGTCCTGACTTTC.